The 30 T cell receptor beta chains in this list originate from one sample, sequenced in a study of tumor T cells in aggressive B-cell lymphoma. Profiled with immunoSEQ multiplex PCR; TCRdb holds only in-frame clones, not every one. The table shows some 7,000 clones, with 82% occurring only once. The sequenced sample consisted of tumor tissue. These receptors all stem from an adult with diffuse large B cell lymphoma.

In DNA, the CDR3 is TGTGCCAGCAGCATAGAGACAGGGAACACTGAAGCTTTCTTT. This codes for CASSIETGNTEAFF. This chain connects TRBV7-6 to TRBJ1-1; TRBD1 is a possible D gene (6 bases). The CDR3 is 14 residues long. Between the trimmed V and J ends, which lost 5 bases and 1 base, there was a span of 11 bases. CDR1 SGHVS and CDR2 FNYEAQ come from the germline V gene.

The gene calls are TRBV4-1 and TRBJ2-7; D remains unclear. V lost 2 bases and J lost 3, with 8 bases in between. The CDR3 extends over 13 amino acids. The V gene's germline CDR1 is MGHRA and CDR2 YSYEKL. The CDR3 loop reads CASSQTVGYEQYF. CDR3 DNA: TGCGCCAGCAGCCAAACGGTCGGCTACGAGCAGTACTTC.

This clone has a single count. The V and J genes are TRBV5-1 and TRBJ2-1, with D tentatively TRBD2 (6 bases). Germline CDR1 SGHRS, CDR2 YFSETQ. V was cut by 5 bases and J by 0 bases, with 15 bases left in between. The CDR3 consists of 16 residues. In DNA, the CDR3 is TGCGCCAGCAGTCTGACGGGGGTTGGCTCCTACAATGAGCAGTTCTTC. Translated: CASSLTGVGSYNEQFF.

On this clone itself: The germline gene is not matched at one end of the junction; a read error may be the cause. CDR3 loop: CSVGDNQETQYF. The CDR3 DNA sequence: TGCAGCGTTGGGGACAACCAAGAAACCCAGTACTTC. V and J are TRBV29-1 and TRBJ2-5; maybe TRBD1 (6 bases). Germline CDR1 is SQVTM and CDR2 is ANQGSEA. This CDR3 has 12 amino acids.

V is TRBV5-4 and J is TRBJ2-5; the D gene is possibly TRBD2 (6 bases). V was pared by 4 bases and J by 0 bases, with 10 bases between. CDR3 length equals 14 residues. Germline CDR1 and CDR2: SGHNT and YYREEE (reference sequence). The CDR3 is CASSLRLDQETQYF. In DNA form, the CDR3 reads TGTGCCAGCAGCCTTAGACTAGACCAAGAGACCCAGTACTTC.

This chain connects TRBV18 to TRBJ1-1; no clear D gene. Trimming pared 3 bases from V and 1 base from J, leaving 9 bases between. The CDR3 totals 14 residues. Germline CDR1 and CDR2: KGHSH and LQKENI. The DNA for the CDR3 is TGTGCCAGCTCACCGTTGAAACAGAACACTGAAGCTTTCTTT. Protein product: CASSPLKQNTEAFF.

This clone showed up just once. The chain joins TRBV4-3 to TRBJ2-2, with TRBD1 as a possible D gene (6 bases). CDR1 is LGHNA, CDR2 YSLEER, per germline. Trimming removed 4 bases from V and 2 bases from J, with 11 bases in between. This CDR3 has 15 amino acids. CDR3 in DNA: TGCGCCAGCAGCCTGTCGGACAGTAACACCGGGGAGCTGTTTTTT. Translated, it gives CASSLSDSNTGELFF.

Only a few counts were recorded for this clone. The gene calls are TRBV11-2 and TRBJ1-3, with D perhaps matching TRBD1 (5 bases). V lost 3 bases to trimming and J lost 3 bases, with 18 bases between them. The CDR3 has 17 amino acids. Germline V gene sequence: CDR1 SGHAT, CDR2 FQNNGV. The DNA for the CDR3 is TGTGCCAGCAGCTTCCCAATGGACACCCTTGATGGAAACACCATATATTTT. This gives the protein CASSFPMDTLDGNTIYF.

V and J are TRBV9 and TRBJ1-2; 9 positions agree with TRBD1. The CDR3 is 16 residues long. With V trimmed by 3 bases and J by 3 bases, 9 bases remained unmatched. In germline, CDR1 is SGDLS, CDR2 YYNGEE. CDR3 in DNA: TGTGCCAGCAGCGGGCGTAGTGACAGGGGGTACTATGGCTACACCTTC. Translated, it gives CASSGRSDRGYYGYTF.

V is TRBV7-9 and J is TRBJ1-1; maybe TRBD1 (5 bases). Germline CDR1 and CDR2: SEHNR and FQNEAQ (reference sequence). Trimming cost V 5 bases and J 1 base, with 8 bases left between them. This CDR3 is 13 amino acids long. The CDR3 region is CASSRQTNTEAFF. The CDR3 DNA sequence: TGTGCCAGCAGCCGACAGACGAACACTGAAGCTTTCTTT.

V is TRBV6-5 and J is TRBJ2-7; unclear D gene. V was pared by 0 bases and J by 0 bases, with 6 bases between. This CDR3 has 14 residues. Germline V gene sequence: CDR1 MNHEY, CDR2 SVGAGI. CDR3 bases: TGTGCCAGCAGTTACTCGGTTAGCTCCTACGAGCAGTACGTC. This gives the protein CASSYSVSSYEQYV.

The chain combines TRBV7-3 with TRBJ2-5; 7 bases line up with TRBD1. This CDR3 region has 16 residues. J gave up 1 base and V 2 bases, and 7 bases lay outside the gene matches. Germline CDR1 and CDR2: SGHTA and FQGTGA. CDR3 loop: CASSLREGQLQETQYF. CDR3 DNA sequence: TGTGCCAGCAGCTTACGAGAGGGACAGCTCCAAGAGACCCAGTACTTC.

The CDR3 here is CASSTTEGASGNTIYF. In nucleotides, the CDR3 is TGTGCCAGCAGCACTACAGAGGGGGCCTCTGGAAACACCATATATTTT. The chain combines TRBV7-9 with TRBJ1-3, with 7 bases aligning to TRBD1. The J segment lost 0 bases and the V segment lost 5 bases, leaving 7 bases of the junction unmatched. Germline V gene sequence: CDR1 SEHNR, CDR2 FQNEAQ (reference sequence). The CDR3 is made up of 16 amino acids.

V usage is TRBV14 and J usage is TRBJ1-2; 10 bases map to TRBD1. V was clipped by 0 bases and J by 3 bases; unmatched bases: 13. There are 19 residues in the CDR3. The germline V gene encodes CDR1 SGHDN and CDR2 FVKESK. CDR3 nucleotides: TGTGCCAGCAGCCAAGACACCGGTTTTGGGACAGGGGTTTACTATGGCTACACCTTC. It encodes CASSQDTGFGTGVYYGYTF.

The DNA for the CDR3 is TGTGCCAGCAGTTCTGTGGGAGTGCATGGTGAGCAGTTCTTC. It yields the protein CASSSVGVHGEQFF. V gene TRBV27 combines with J gene TRBJ2-1; possibly TRBD2 for D (5 bases). Germline lookup yields CDR1 MNHEY and CDR2 SMNVEV (reference sequence). Trimming removed 4 bases at V and 9 bases at J, with 16 bases between. The CDR3 runs 14 residues.

This clone was detected only a few times. The chain recombines TRBV7-6 with TRBJ2-7, with TRBD2 identical over 9 bases. From germline, CDR1 is SGHVS and CDR2 FNYEAQ. J was trimmed by 3 bases and V by 1 base; bases with no gene match: 7. The CDR3 contains 16 residues. CDR3 amino acids: CASSLGGGRAVYEQYF. In DNA, the CDR3 is TGTGCCAGCAGCTTAGGAGGCGGGAGGGCCGTCTACGAGCAGTACTTC.

This clone was observed a handful of times. The junction differs from germline at one of its ends, possibly a read error. This chain joins TRBV7-3 and TRBJ2-7; 8 positions match TRBD2. Germline values: CDR1 SGHTA, CDR2 FQGTGA. The CDR3 has 8 residues. As DNA, the CDR3 is TGTGCCAGCCCGGGGGGGAACTTC. It yields the protein CASPGGNF.

The chain couples TRBV10-2 to TRBJ2-7; D ambiguous. The CDR3 is made up of 12 amino acids. Trimming shortened V by 2 bases and J by 2 bases, and 4 bases separated the two germline ends. The germline gives CDR1 WSHSY, CDR2 SAAADI. The CDR3 sequence: CASSEGPYEQYF. CDR3 coding DNA: TGCGCCAGCAGTGAGGGGCCCTACGAGCAGTACTTC.

The chain is built from TRBV18 and TRBJ1-1, with D possibly TRBD1 on 5 matching bases. CDR1 and CDR2 from the germline V gene are KGHSH and LQKENI. The CDR3 extends over 16 amino acids. V was cut by 6 bases and J by 0 bases, with 17 bases left in between. CDR3 nucleotide sequence: TGTGCCAGCTCGGGGGGTACGGATACAGTGAACACTGAAGCTTTCTTT. Amino acid sequence: CASSGGTDTVNTEAFF.

The chain recombines TRBV18 with TRBJ1-1; D is ambiguous. Germline loops: CDR1 KGHSH, CDR2 LQKENI. Trimming pared 0 bases from V and 1 base from J, leaving 3 bases between. The CDR3 spans 13 residues. The DNA for the CDR3 is TGTGCCAGCTCACCACCCCAGAACACTGAAGCTTTCTTT. It specifies CASSPPQNTEAFF.

This clone was found a few times. V usage is TRBV7-8 and J usage is TRBJ1-2; 9 positions agree with TRBD1. After removal of 4 bases from V and 3 bases from J, the junction contained 12 bases not matched to a gene. CDR3 length equals 17 residues. Germline lookup yields CDR1 SGHVS and CDR2 FQNEAQ. DNA of the CDR3: TGTGCCAGCAGCTATCAACCTGGGGACAGGGAGGACTATGGCTACACCTTC. Amino acid sequence: CASSYQPGDREDYGYTF.

This chain connects TRBV19 to TRBJ2-1; 9 nucleotides align to TRBD2. The CDR3 is made up of 14 amino acids. The V segment lost 8 bases and the J segment 3 bases; nucleotides outside the gene matches: 5. Germline loops: CDR1 LNHDA, CDR2 SQIVND (reference sequence). Here the CDR3 reads CASALAGVYNEQFF. CDR3 sequence (DNA): TGTGCCAGTGCCTTAGCGGGGGTCTACAATGAGCAGTTCTTC. The whole variable domain, filled in from reference TRBV19 and TRBJ2-1, reads DGGITQSPKYLFRKEGQNVTLSCEQNLNHDAMYWYRQDPGQGLRLIYYSQIVNDFQKGDIAEGYSVSREKKESFPLTVTSAQKNPTAFYLCASALAGVYNEQFFGPGTRLTVL.

There are a few counts of this clone. The chain joins TRBV4-1 to TRBJ1-3, with no clear D. Germline V lookup: CDR1 MGHRA, CDR2 YSYEKL. V was cut by 4 bases and J by 2 bases, with 15 bases left in between. The length of the CDR3 is 16 residues. Here the CDR3 DNA reads TGCGCCAGCAGCCTCCTTTCGGAGGTCACTGGAAACACCATATATTTT. Translated, it gives CASSLLSEVTGNTIYF.

CDR3 sequence: CASSSTDRGGNQPQHF. The CDR3 DNA reads TGTGCCAGCAGCTCAACGGACAGGGGCGGCAATCAGCCCCAGCATTTT. This chain joins TRBV7-9 and TRBJ1-5; 9 nucleotides line up with TRBD1. In germline, CDR1 is SEHNR, CDR2 FQNEAQ (reference sequence). With 4 bases clipped from V and 2 bases from J, the junction kept 6 bases outside the gene matches. The CDR3 has 16 amino acids.

The chain employs TRBV6-1 and TRBJ1-5; D possibly corresponds to TRBD1 (5 bases). Germline CDR1 MNHNS, CDR2 SASEGT. The V end was cut by 6 bases, the J end by 2 bases, with 14 bases between. This CDR3 comprises 15 residues. The CDR3 spells CASRETSGGNQPQHF. CDR3 coding DNA: TGTGCCAGCAGAGAGACTTCGGGGGGCAATCAGCCCCAGCATTTT.

The gene calls are TRBV29-1 and TRBJ1-3; D perhaps matches TRBD1 (5 bases). Trimming left V 7 bases short and J 4 bases short, with 8 bases between. The germline CDR1 and CDR2 sequences are SQVTM and ANQGSEA. The CDR3 extends over 11 amino acids. The CDR3, as DNA: TGCAGCGCTAGGGGAGGAAACACCATATATTTT. It yields the protein CSARGGNTIYF.

The V gene is TRBV27, the J gene TRBJ2-2; 9 positions agree with TRBD2. The CDR3 runs to 16 residues. The V gene's germline CDR1 is MNHEY and CDR2 SMNVEV (reference sequence). The junction had 8 bases not matched to a gene; V was cut back by 6 bases and J by 3 bases. CDR3 nucleotide sequence: TGTGCCAGCAGAGTGGCGGGAGGGCCGTACACCGGGGAGCTGTTTTTT. Protein product: CASRVAGGPYTGELFF.

The chain carries TRBV27 and TRBJ2-5; 7 bases agree with TRBD2. This CDR3 is built from 15 residues. With 4 bases clipped from V and 3 bases from J, the junction kept 8 bases outside the gene matches. Germline loops: CDR1 MNHEY, CDR2 SMNVEV (reference sequence). CDR3 loop: CASSSPGLAEETQYF. CDR3 coding DNA: TGTGCCAGCAGTTCCCCCGGGCTAGCGGAAGAGACCCAGTACTTC.

The chain has TRBV7-2 and TRBJ1-1; 8 nucleotides align to TRBD1. This CDR3 region has 14 residues. Trimming at V came to 5 bases and at J to 3 bases, leaving 5 bases not matched to a gene. Germline CDR1 is SGHTA and CDR2 is FQGNSA. CDR3 bases: TGTGCCAGCAGCCCGGGACAGGCTTACACTGAAGCTTTCTTT. It is translated as CASSPGQAYTEAFF.

The rearrangement uses TRBV9 and TRBJ1-4; D not resolved. V shed 2 bases and J shed 11 bases, with 10 bases lying between them. CDR1 SGDLS and CDR2 YYNGEE come from the germline V gene. The CDR3 consists of 12 residues. The CDR3 region is CASSVTGGKLFF. The CDR3 DNA reads as TGTGCCAGCAGCGTGACTGGAGGGAAACTGTTTTTT.